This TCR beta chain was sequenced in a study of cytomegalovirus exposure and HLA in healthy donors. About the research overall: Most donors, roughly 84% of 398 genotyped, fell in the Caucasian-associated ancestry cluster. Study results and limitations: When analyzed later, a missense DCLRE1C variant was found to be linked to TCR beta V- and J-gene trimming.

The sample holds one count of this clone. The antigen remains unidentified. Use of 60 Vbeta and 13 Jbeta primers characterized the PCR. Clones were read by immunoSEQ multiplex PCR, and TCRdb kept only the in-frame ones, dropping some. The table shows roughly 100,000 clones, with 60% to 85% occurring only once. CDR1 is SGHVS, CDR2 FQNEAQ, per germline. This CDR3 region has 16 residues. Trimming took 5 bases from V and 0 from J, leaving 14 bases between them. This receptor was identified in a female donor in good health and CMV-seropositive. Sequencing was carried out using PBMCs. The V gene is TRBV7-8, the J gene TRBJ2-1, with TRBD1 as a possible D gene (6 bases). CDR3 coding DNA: TGTGCCAGCAGCCCCTTTCAGGGGAGCTCCTACAATGAGCAGTTCTTC. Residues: CASSPFQGSSYNEQFF.